This is a list of T cell receptor beta chains from one sample in a study of blood T cell repertoires in COVID-19. Using immunoSEQ multiplex PCR, the repertoire was profiled, and TCRdb retains in-frame clones only, with some absent. The repertoire holds 120,000 or so clones, with about 78% as singletons. Sequencing used peripheral blood. The receptors originated from a man aged 65-85 years with acute or convalescent COVID-19. CDR3s include the opening cysteine and the closing phenylalanine or tryptophan. The order of the fields is D gene, V gene, J gene, clone size, CDR3 DNA, CDR3 protein. The D gene is left open where the match is weak. Expanded clones get a size class; other rows say once, few or many, or leave the size out.

.	TRBV4-3	TRBJ2-1	.	TGCGCCAGCGGTAGGACAGCCCAAACTGAGCAGTTCTTC	CASGRTAQTEQFF
TRBD1	TRBV25-1	TRBJ2-1	.	TGTGCCAGCAGTGACCCGGGACAGGGCGTTGGAGAGCAGTTCTTC	CASSDPGQGVGEQFF
.	TRBV11-2	TRBJ1-2	.	TGTGCCAGCAGCATACCAGGGTTCCCGAACTATGGCTACACCTTC	CASSIPGFPNYGYTF
.	TRBV3-1/TRBV3-2	TRBJ1-1	.	TGTGCCAGCAGCGCCCATTCGACAGGGAACACTGAAGCTTTCTTT	CASSAHSTGNTEAFF
.	TRBV7-2	TRBJ1-1	.	TGTGCCAGCAGCTTAGCGGTCGACAGGCCCACTGAAGCTTTCTTT	CASSLAVDRPTEAFF
.	TRBV11-3	TRBJ1-1	few	TGTGCCAGCAGCTCCGGGGGACCTGAAGCTTTCTTT	CASSSGGPEAFF
.	TRBV5-4	TRBJ1-1	once	TGTGCCAGCAGCTTGGCACACATGGACACTGAAGCTTTCTTT	CASSLAHMDTEAFF
TRBD1	TRBV7-9	TRBJ2-7	once	TGTGCCAGCAGCTTTGGACAGGGGGACGAGCAGTACTTC	CASSFGQGDEQYF
.	TRBV10-3	TRBJ2-1	once	TGTGCCATCAAGCCACAGGGTTCTCTAATTGGTGAGCAGTTCTTC	CAIKPQGSLIGEQFF
TRBD2	TRBV11-2	TRBJ2-4	.	TGTGCCAGCAGCTTAGCCACTAGCGGCGAAAACATTCAGTACTTC	CASSLATSGENIQYF
TRBD1	TRBV18	TRBJ2-7	.	TGTGCCAGCTCACCCCTCAAGGACAGGAGCTCCTACGAGCAGTACTTC	CASSPLKDRSSYEQYF
TRBD2	TRBV7-2	TRBJ2-1	.	TGTGCCAGCAGCCCGGCAAGAACTAGCGGAGGTGAGCAGTTCTTC	CASSPARTSGGEQFF
.	TRBV7-2	TRBJ2-3	.	TGTGCCAGCAGCTTAAACGCGGTCGGTACAGATACGCAGTATTTT	CASSLNAVGTDTQYF
.	TRBV19	TRBJ1-5	.	TGTGCCAGTAGTATAGATCTAACAGCCTCTAGCAATCAGCCCCAGCATTTT	CASSIDLTASSNQPQHF
.	TRBV7-8	TRBJ2-5	.	TGTGCCAGCAGCTCCCAGGGGTTCGGGGAGACCCAGTACTTC	CASSSQGFGETQYF
TRBD1	TRBV4-2	TRBJ1-2	.	TGTGCCAGCAGCCAAGGAGGGGGCCCAACGCCTGGCTACACCTTC	CASSQGGGPTPGYTF
TRBD1	TRBV9	TRBJ1-2	few	TGTGCCAGCAGCGTAGACCCGACAGGGGGCTATGGCTACACCTTC	CASSVDPTGGYGYTF
.	TRBV6-5	TRBJ2-5	.	TGTGCCAGCAGAGAGACTTCAGGGGTAGAGACCCAGTACTTC	CASRETSGVETQYF
TRBD1	TRBV6-6	TRBJ1-5	.	TGTGCCAGCAGTTTACAGGGGGAGGCGGGCAATCAGCCCCAGCATTTT	CASSLQGEAGNQPQHF
TRBD2	TRBV9	TRBJ2-3	.	TGTGCCAGCAGCCCAACGAGGGGACTAGACCGCGATACGCAGTATTTT	CASSPTRGLDRDTQYF
TRBD1	TRBV30	TRBJ1-2	few	TGTGCCTGGAGTCAGACAGGGGGAATAGATGGCTACACCTTC	CAWSQTGGIDGYTF
TRBD1	TRBV6-5	TRBJ1-4	.	TGTGCCAGCACAGACTCTCCGGGACAGTATGAAAAACTGTTTTTT	CASTDSPGQYEKLFF
TRBD1	TRBV18	TRBJ1-4	once	TGTGCCAGCTCACCACCGGGACAGTTGTTTGAAAAACTGTTTTTT	CASSPPGQLFEKLFF
.	TRBV25-1	TRBJ1-6	.	TGTGCCAGCAGGGGAGGGGATAGCTATAATTCACCCCTCCACTTT	CASRGGDSYNSPLHF